Below, 24 T cell receptor beta chains from the same sample are listed, as sequenced in a study of blood T cell repertoires in COVID-19. Profiling relied on immunoSEQ multiplex PCR, and the TCRdb table lists in-frame clones only, not all of them. Altogether around 240,000 clones are present, around 83% being singletons, with the ten largest covering roughly 7.4%. The sample taken for sequencing was peripheral blood. All receptors derive from a woman aged 45-59 years with acute or convalescent COVID-19.

The chain is built from TRBV29-1 and TRBJ1-5; D possibly corresponds to TRBD1 (6 bases). The CDR3 has 14 residues. V lost 5 bases, J lost 0 bases, and 11 bases lay in between. Germline CDR1 SQVTM, CDR2 ANQGSEA. CDR3 sequence reads: CSVTVTGSNQPQHF. The CDR3 DNA is TGCAGCGTTACTGTGACAGGTAGCAATCAGCCCCAGCATTTT.

The chain combines TRBV5-5 with TRBJ2-1, with D maybe TRBD1 (5 bases). The CDR3 runs 14 residues. Trimming left V 4 bases short and J 6 bases short, with 14 bases between. Germline CDR1 and CDR2: SGHKS and YYEKEE (reference sequence). CDR3 coding DNA: TGTGCCAGCAGCCCTCCGGCAGGGATCAATGAGCAGTTCTTC. Its protein is CASSPPAGINEQFF. Supplemented by reference TRBV5-5 and TRBJ2-1, the full variable domain reads DAGVTQSPTHLIKTRGQQVTLRCSPISGHKSVSWYQQVLGQGPQFIFQYYEKEERGRGNFPDRFSARQFPNYSSELNVNALLLGDSALYLCASSPPAGINEQFFGPGTRLTVL.

This clone was counted a few times. Other DNA sequences from this sample encode an identical CDR3 as well. V and J are TRBV6-6 and TRBJ2-3, with D possibly matching TRBD2 (6 bases). The CDR3 has 14 amino acids. Germline-derived CDR1 and CDR2 are MNHNY and SVGAGI (reference sequence). V shed 4 bases and J shed 0 bases, with 8 bases lying between them. The CDR3 loop is CASSSGTSTDTQYF. The CDR3 bases are TGTGCCAGCAGTTCCGGGACTAGCACAGATACGCAGTATTTT.

CDR3 loop: CASKRDSLNYGYTF. The CDR3 region has the DNA TGTGCCAGCAAGAGAGACAGTCTTAACTATGGCTACACCTTC. This chain connects TRBV6-5 to TRBJ1-2; perhaps TRBD1 as D (5 bases). V lost 7 bases, J lost 1 base, and 13 bases lay in between. The CDR3 totals 14 residues. Germline CDR1 is MNHEY and CDR2 is SVGAGI.

The chain joins TRBV7-2 to TRBJ1-1; 8 positions agree with TRBD1. J gave up 5 bases and V 3 bases, and 5 bases lay outside the gene matches. The CDR3 loop spans 14 amino acids. Germline CDR1 reads SGHTA; CDR2 reads FQGNSA. The CDR3 DNA sequence: TGTGCCAGCAGCTTCGCAGGGGGCGCAACTGAAGCTTTCTTT. Its translation is CASSFAGGATEAFF.

The chain has TRBV2 and TRBJ1-2, with 9 bases identical to TRBD1. J gave up 5 bases and V 9 bases, and 7 bases lay outside the gene matches. The CDR3 spans 13 residues. In germline, CDR1 is SNHLY, CDR2 FYNNEI. Here the CDR3 DNA reads TGTGCCAGTGGGACAGGGAGCAGATATGGCTACACCTTC. Translation: CASGTGSRYGYTF.

This chain connects TRBV4-2 to TRBJ2-5, with D tentatively TRBD2 (5 bases). V was clipped by 3 bases and J by 1 base, with 15 bases between them. This CDR3 is 16 amino acids long. Germline CDR1 reads LGHNA; CDR2 reads YNFKEQ. This CDR3 is CASSHGGEGFQETQYF. The CDR3 region has the DNA TGTGCCAGCAGCCACGGTGGTGAGGGTTTCCAAGAGACCCAGTACTTC.

This clone was seen only a few times. V is TRBV7-3 and J is TRBJ1-4; no definite D call. This CDR3 is built from 16 residues. Trimming took off 4 bases at V and 0 bases at J, with 12 bases between the two ends. Per the germline V gene, CDR1 is SGHTA and CDR2 is FQGTGA. CDR3 residues: CASSWSRTSTNEKLFF. CDR3 nucleotides: TGTGCCAGCAGCTGGAGCAGAACCTCAACTAATGAAAAACTGTTTTTT.

The chain joins TRBV2 to TRBJ2-7; TRBD2 agrees at 9 bases. This CDR3 is 13 amino acids long. With V trimmed by 11 bases and J by 0 bases, 5 bases remained unmatched. CDR1 SNHLY and CDR2 FYNNEI come from the germline V gene. CDR3 nucleotides: TGTGCCGGCAAGCGGGAGGACTCCTACGAGCAGTACTTC. This translates into CAGKREDSYEQYF.

This clone has only a few counts. The chain employs TRBV20-1 and TRBJ1-1; 9 bases agree with TRBD1. Germline CDR1 DFQATT, CDR2 SNEGSKA (reference sequence). CDR3 length equals 12 residues. After removal of 3 bases from V and 6 bases from J, the junction contained 2 bases not matched to a gene. The CDR3 nucleotides are TGCAGTGCTAGTAGGACAGGGGCTGAAGCTTTCTTT. Translated, it gives CSASRTGAEAFF.

V and J are TRBV6-2 or TRBV6-3 and TRBJ2-3; 7 bases agree with TRBD1. Germline-derived CDR1 and CDR2 are MNHEY and SVGEGT. This CDR3 comprises 15 residues. The V gene end was trimmed by 0 bases and the J gene end by 3 bases; junction bases not matched to a gene: 3. CDR3 nucleotide sequence: TGTGCCAGCAGTTACTCGACAGGGAGTACAGATACGCAGTATTTT. It is translated as CASSYSTGSTDTQYF.

This clone was picked up a small number of times. V and J are TRBV3-1 (or the pseudogene TRBV3-2) and TRBJ1-2; 7 bases map to TRBD1. Germline values: CDR1 LGHDT, CDR2 YNNKEL (reference sequence). With V trimmed by 4 bases and J by 7 bases, 6 bases remained unmatched. This CDR3 contains 13 residues. The CDR3 bases are TGTGCCAGCAGCCCGGACAGGACGGGTGGCTACACCTTC. It codes for CASSPDRTGGYTF.

This chain uses TRBV28 with TRBJ2-1, with a tentative D call TRBD1 (6 bases). CDR1 is MDHEN, CDR2 SYDVKM, per germline. The V end was cut by 1 base, the J end by 6 bases, with 10 bases between. The CDR3 contains 14 residues. CDR3 sequence: CASSLYQGSNEQFF. In nucleotides, the CDR3 is TGTGCCAGCAGTTTATATCAGGGGAGCAATGAGCAGTTCTTC. Full variable domain (rest looked up from reference TRBV28 and TRBJ2-1): DVKVTQSSRYLVKRTGEKVFLECVQDMDHENMFWYRQDPGLGLRLIYFSYDVKMKEKGDIPEGYSVSREKKERFSLILESASTNQTSMYLCASSLYQGSNEQFFGPGTRLTVL.

The genes are TRBV5-6 and TRBJ2-3; TRBD2 matches 10 bases. Germline V gene sequence: CDR1 SGHDT, CDR2 YYEEEE. This CDR3 is 15 amino acids long. V shed 0 bases and J 4 bases; nucleotides not matched to a gene: 2. CDR3 region: CASSLGSGGADTQYF. DNA of the CDR3: TGTGCCAGCAGCTTGGGGAGCGGGGGGGCAGATACGCAGTATTTT.

The V call is TRBV7-6, the J call TRBJ1-5, with no clear D. Trimming left V 0 bases short and J 7 bases short, with 7 bases between. The CDR3 is 13 residues long. Per the germline V gene, CDR1 is SGHVS and CDR2 is FNYEAQ. The CDR3 here is CASSLALRQPQHF. The DNA of the CDR3 is TGTGCCAGCAGCTTAGCGCTCAGGCAGCCCCAGCATTTT.

The chain is built from TRBV27 and TRBJ1-2; possibly TRBD1 for D (6 bases). This CDR3 contains 15 residues. Germline loops: CDR1 MNHEY, CDR2 SMNVEV (reference sequence). V lost 6 bases and J lost 0, with 14 bases in between. CDR3 bases: TGTGCCAGCAGAGTACAGGGCTTAGCTAACTATGGCTACACCTTC. It is translated as CASRVQGLANYGYTF.

This chain joins TRBV11-1 and TRBJ2-1; 14 bases match TRBD2. The V gene's germline CDR1 is SGHAT and CDR2 FQDESV (reference sequence). The CDR3 is made up of 15 amino acids. V dropped 5 bases and J dropped 9; count of bases not matched to a gene: 6. CDR3 in amino acids: CASSAGLAGVGEQFF. In DNA, the CDR3 is TGTGCCAGCAGCGCGGGACTAGCGGGAGTTGGTGAGCAGTTCTTC. The entire variable domain, with the rest obtained from reference TRBV11-1 and TRBJ2-1, is as follows: EAEVAQSPRYKITEKSQAVAFWCDPISGHATLYWYRQILGQGPELLVQFQDESVVDDSQLPKDRFSAERLKGVDSTLKIQPAELGDSAMYLCASSAGLAGVGEQFFGPGTRLTVL.

The chain uses TRBV7-9 and TRBJ2-5; D possibly corresponds to TRBD2 (5 bases). V was trimmed by 2 bases and J by 5 bases, leaving 12 bases between them. Germline V gene lookup returns CDR1 SEHNR and CDR2 FQNEAQ (reference sequence). CDR3 length: 14 residues. CDR3 bases: TGTGCCAGCAGCTTATGGCGGGCGGCGGAGACCCAGTACTTC. Translating it yields CASSLWRAAETQYF. The entire variable domain, with the rest obtained from reference TRBV7-9 and TRBJ2-5, is as follows: DTGVSQNPRHKITKRGQNVTFRCDPISEHNRLYWYRQTLGQGPEFLTYFQNEAQLEKSRLLSDRFSAERPKGSFSTLEIQRTEQGDSAMYLCASSLWRAAETQYFGPGTRLLVL.

This clone was seen a single time. The rearrangement uses TRBV19 and TRBJ1-5; no clear D gene. The CDR3 is 15 residues long. V was pared by 1 base and J by 0 bases, with 7 bases between. Germline V gives CDR1 LNHDA, CDR2 SQIVND (reference sequence). CDR3 bases: TGTGCCAGTAGTATAGGACTTTATAGCAATCAGCCCCAGCATTTT. This codes for CASSIGLYSNQPQHF. The full variable domain, its missing parts supplied by reference TRBV19 and TRBJ1-5, is DGGITQSPKYLFRKEGQNVTLSCEQNLNHDAMYWYRQDPGQGLRLIYYSQIVNDFQKGDIAEGYSVSREKKESFPLTVTSAQKNPTAFYLCASSIGLYSNQPQHFGDGTRLSIL.

The V and J genes are TRBV14 and TRBJ2-7; maybe TRBD2 (5 bases). The CDR3 contains 16 residues. Germline CDR1 SGHDN, CDR2 FVKESK. V dropped 1 base and J dropped 5 bases, with 18 bases sitting between them. CDR3 bases: TGTGCCAGCAGCCAAGGGCCGGGGAAGAAGAGTGACGAGCAGTACTTC. This codes for CASSQGPGKKSDEQYF.

Concerning this clone: In the same sample, other DNA sequences code for this CDR3. The rearrangement joins TRBV5-1 to TRBJ2-3; 8 bases match TRBD1. The V gene end was trimmed by 4 bases and the J gene end by 6 bases; junction bases not matched to a gene: 1. The V gene's germline CDR1 is SGHRS and CDR2 YFSETQ. The CDR3 sequence is 12 residues long. CDR3 amino acids: CASSPGGDTQYF. Here the CDR3 DNA reads TGCGCCAGCAGCCCAGGGGGCGATACGCAGTATTTT. Together with reference TRBV5-1 and TRBJ2-3, the CDR3 gives the full variable domain: KAGVTQTPRYLIKTRGQQVTLSCSPISGHRSVSWYQQTPGQGLQFLFEYFSETQRNKGNFPGRFSGRQFSNSRSEMNVSTLELGDSALYLCASSPGGDTQYFGPGTRLTVL.

The V gene is TRBV28, the J gene TRBJ2-1; 9 positions match TRBD2. V lost 3 bases to trimming and J lost 6 bases; unmatched junction nucleotides: 9. Germline assignment: CDR1 MDHEN and CDR2 SYDVKM. This CDR3 has 16 residues. The CDR3 loop is CASSFELAGGVNEQFF. DNA for the CDR3: TGTGCCAGCAGTTTCGAGTTGGCGGGGGGGGTCAATGAGCAGTTCTTC.

V gene TRBV9 combines with J gene TRBJ1-1; TRBD1 is a possible D gene (5 bases). CDR3 length: 15 residues. V lost 0 bases and J 4 bases, leaving 13 bases between the germline ends. Per germline, CDR1 SGDLS and CDR2 YYNGEE. CDR3 sequence reads: CASSVAGTEGTEAFF. The CDR3 DNA reads TGTGCCAGCAGCGTAGCTGGGACGGAGGGCACTGAAGCTTTCTTT.

The chain employs TRBV9 and TRBJ2-1; D unclear. V dropped 4 bases and J dropped 8 bases, with 19 bases sitting between them. The germline V gene encodes CDR1 SGDLS and CDR2 YYNGEE. The CDR3 is 15 amino acids. CDR3 in DNA: TGTGCCAGCAGCCTAGGTTTCACTTGGGCCCATGAGCAGTTCTTC. As protein: CASSLGFTWAHEQFF. The complete variable domain, with remaining parts taken from reference TRBV9 and TRBJ2-1, reads DSGVTQTPKHLITATGQRVTLRCSPRSGDLSVYWYQQSLDQGLQFLIQYYNGEERAKGNILERFSAQQFPDLHSELNLSSLELGDSALYFCASSLGFTWAHEQFFGPGTRLTVL.